This TCR beta chain came from a study of T cell responses to AZD1222 COVID-19 vaccine. In the study overall: Second-dose schedules of about 4 or about 12 weeks were combined. Findings and limits, study-wide: The study found vaccine-associated CD4 TCRs spanning spike, dominant at 160-218 and 743-854. Donors in the cohort were predominantly white British and more often female, and clonal diversity was possibly underestimated.

V lost 5 bases to trimming and J lost 3 bases, with 12 bases between them. Germline V lookup: CDR1 SGHTA, CDR2 FQGTGA. The CDR3 has 14 residues. Note on this clone: Antigen specificity is unknown.

Only in-frame clones appear in the TCRdb table, and some are missing; sequencing was by immunoSEQ multiplex PCR. This repertoire shows more than 150,000 clones, 80% to 90% found once; its top ten account for about 6%. The clonotype was recovered from an adult in good health. The specimen comprised peripheral blood, sampled on day 0 of AZD1222 vaccination. The chain joins TRBV7-3 to TRBJ2-3; D not certain. The CDR3 protein is CASSRGSATDTQYF. For the CDR3, the DNA is TGTGCCAGCAGCCGCGGTTCGGCGACAGATACGCAGTATTTT.